Sequencing of this T cell receptor beta chain was carried out in a study of Graves' ophthalmopathy and Graves' hyperthyroidism. Broader study findings: A classifier, a 13-signature model, separated ophthalmopathy from stable hyperthyroidism with 87.88% sensitivity and approximately 80% specificity.

As the template, RNA transcripts were used to amplify TCR beta CDR3 regions. The first-round RT-PCR employed HTBI primers together with the Qiagen OneStep RT-PCR kit. A multiplex PCR was then performed as the second round. TCRdb fed the multiplex PCR reads into MiXCR, producing one record per CDR3 protein. Among around 590,000 distinct CDR3 sequences listed, under 45% were seen once. Pregnancy or lactation, uncontrolled infections and other autoimmune diseases were grounds for excluding patients. Of note for this clonotype: Its antigen is unknown.

The CDR3 sequence is 16 residues long. The V gene's germline CDR1 is SGHTA and CDR2 FQGTGA. V dropped 10 bases and J dropped 3; count of bases not matched to a gene: 13. The chain couples TRBV7-3 to TRBJ2-1; the match to TRBD1 covers 9 bases. The sequence was collected from an adult man with Graves' hyperthyroidism. Sequencing input: peripheral blood or thyroid tissue (not recorded which). The CDR3 DNA reads as TGTGCCACCAGTGATGAGCCGGGACAGGGCTACAATGAGCAGTTCTTC. This gives the protein CATSDEPGQGYNEQFF.